The 9 T cell receptor beta chains reported below all come from one sample, sequenced in a study of early T cells in non-severe SARS-CoV-2 infection. TCRdb fed the 5' RACE reads into MiXCR, producing one record per CDR3 protein. Among 85,000 to 90,000 distinct CDR3 sequences listed, around 13% were seen once. Sequenced input: whole blood. The receptors were gathered from an adult who was a healthcare worker with PCR-confirmed SARS-CoV-2 infection or an uninfected control (not recorded which).

This clonotype was seen a handful of times. This rearrangement joins TRBV4-1 to TRBJ2-7; 10 positions match TRBD1. Germline-derived CDR1 and CDR2 are MGHRA and YSYEKL. With 6 bases clipped from V and 5 bases from J, the junction kept 10 bases outside the gene matches. This CDR3 region has 15 residues. The CDR3 region is CASSLTGTGENEQYF. The CDR3 region has the DNA TGCGCCAGCAGTCTCACCGGGACAGGGGAAAACGAGCAGTACTTC.

The chain uses TRBV21-1 and TRBJ1-1; the DNA was not compared with TRBD1, the D call given in the table. TRBV21-1 is deemed a pseudogene. CDR3 length equals 13 residues. CDR3 in amino acids: CASTAQADTEAFF. The CDR3 DNA reads TGTGCCAGCACCGCCCAGGCGGACACTGAAGCTTTCTTT.

This clonotype came up a few times. The V gene is TRBV3-1, the J gene TRBJ1-2; tentatively, D is TRBD1 (5 bases). The germline CDR1 and CDR2 sequences are LGHDT and YNNKEL (reference sequence). V lost 1 base, J lost 2 bases, and 11 bases lay in between. The length of the CDR3 is 15 residues. The CDR3 spells CASSQVTGVNYGYTF. CDR3 in DNA: TGTGCCAGCAGCCAAGTTACAGGAGTCAACTATGGCTACACCTTC.

The chain combines TRBV5-4 with TRBJ2-2, with a possible D match to TRBD2 (6 bases). Germline values: CDR1 SGHNT, CDR2 YYREEE (reference sequence). With 3 bases removed from V and 4 bases from J, the gap between germline ends came to 13 bases. The CDR3 spans 15 residues. CDR3 region: CASSSVRGTTGELFF. The CDR3 DNA reads TGTGCCAGCAGCTCGGTCCGGGGGACCACCGGGGAGCTGTTTTTT.

In this sample, this clonotype turned up a few times. The J gene is TRBJ1-2, the V gene TRBV29-1; weak D call: TRBD1 (5 bases). The CDR3 spans 14 residues. Trimming shortened V by 4 bases and J by 3 bases, and 15 bases separated the two germline ends. The germline gives CDR1 SQVTM, CDR2 ANQGSEA. The CDR3 DNA follows: TGCAGCGTTGTTCTGCCAGGGCGTGACTATGGCTACACCTTC. This gives the protein CSVVLPGRDYGYTF.

This clonotype was seen more than once but under ten times. The CDR3 DNA reads TGCGCCAGCAGCCAGACCGGGACAGATTCCTACGAGCAGTACTTC. Amino acid sequence: CASSQTGTDSYEQYF. This chain uses TRBV4-1 with TRBJ2-7, with 7 bases fitting TRBD1. Germline CDR1 and CDR2: MGHRA and YSYEKL. Trimming cost V 3 bases and J 1 base; bases outside gene matches: 6. There are 15 residues in the CDR3.

In this sample, this clonotype turned up many times. DNA for the CDR3: TGTGCCAGCAGCCAACAGGGAGGAGGGTACGAGCAGTACTTC. Translating it yields CASSQQGGGYEQYF. V is TRBV12-3 or TRBV12-4 and J is TRBJ2-7; D is possibly TRBD1 or TRBD2 (6 bases each). The CDR3 has 14 residues. Trimming cost V 6 bases and J 4 bases, with 16 bases left between them.

This clonotype appeared a few times. This rearrangement joins TRBV13 to TRBJ2-5, with D uncertain. Trimming shortened V by 1 base and J by 1 base, and 4 bases separated the two germline ends. Germline CDR1 and CDR2: PRHDT and FYEKMQ (reference sequence). The CDR3 is 13 residues long. The CDR3 reads CASSLDGQETQYF. The CDR3 bases are TGTGCCAGCAGCTTAGACGGCCAAGAGACCCAGTACTTC.

Written as DNA, the CDR3 is TGTGCCAGCAGACCTTACCGGGACAACTCCTACGAGCAGTACTTC. Translating gives CASRPYRDNSYEQYF. The chain recombines TRBV6-5 with TRBJ2-7; perhaps TRBD1 as D (6 bases). In germline, CDR1 is MNHEY, CDR2 SVGAGI. Trimming cost V 6 bases and J 0 bases, with 15 bases left between them. The CDR3 runs 15 residues.